The following is a TCR beta chain sequence with its context. Its antigen is not identified. This sample was included in a study of cytomegalovirus exposure and HLA in healthy donors. The PCR employed 60 Vbeta primers together with 13 Jbeta primers. Using immunoSEQ multiplex PCR, the repertoire was profiled, and TCRdb retains in-frame clones only, with some absent. The repertoire includes about 150,000 clones, roughly 84% of them detected once, and roughly 0.38% sits in the top ten. Study-wide points: Presence/absence analyses assumed roughly uniform sequencing depth across donors. For most TCR sequences rarity was the rule, although some public TCRs occurred in many donors.

The sequenced sample was PBMCs. The sequence derives from a boy between 2 and 15 years old in good health and CMV-seronegative.

CDR3 protein: CASSPIGRGQPQHF. CDR3 nucleotide sequence: TGTGCCAGTAGTCCAATTGGACGGGGGCAGCCCCAGCATTTT. The chain combines TRBV19 with TRBJ1-5; D perhaps matches TRBD1 (5 bases). Germline CDR1 is LNHDA and CDR2 is SQIVND (reference sequence). The CDR3 extends over 14 amino acids. V dropped 5 bases and J dropped 7 bases, with 15 bases sitting between them. Variable domain in full (rest from reference TRBV19 and TRBJ1-5): DGGITQSPKYLFRKEGQNVTLSCEQNLNHDAMYWYRQDPGQGLRLIYYSQIVNDFQKGDIAEGYSVSREKKESFPLTVTSAQKNPTAFYLCASSPIGRGQPQHFGDGTRLSIL.